What follows describes a single T cell receptor beta chain. Sequencing was performed with immunoSEQ multiplex PCR; in TCRdb, only in-frame clones are kept and a portion is missing. Seen here are more than 200,000 clones, 85% to 90% observed once, and the top ten hold around 10%. These data come from a study of blood T cell repertoires in COVID-19. The CDR3 loop spans 14 amino acids. The chain joins TRBV21-1 to TRBJ2-3; TRBD2 reflects the table's D call only, with no check against the DNA. TRBV21-1 is classified as a pseudogene. This clonotype originated in a man aged 45-65 years with COVID-19, enrolled during active disease. The sequencing input was peripheral blood. CDR3 sequence reads: CASSSRLGSDTQYF. CDR3 DNA sequence: TGTGCCAGCAGCAGCAGACTAGGCTCAGATACGCAGTATTTT.